The rows below give T cell receptor beta chains drawn from one sample of a study of T cell changes during pregnancy in multiple sclerosis. The protocol was immunoSEQ multiplex PCR, while the TCRdb copy is restricted to in-frame clones and leaves out a portion. This sample yields roughly 80,000 clones, of which just over 90% are seen a single time; about 1.5% belongs to the top ten. The sample in question was peripheral blood, obtained before pregnancy. The receptors here all came from a female donor with multiple sclerosis, enrolled in a pregnancy study. CDR3s include the opening cysteine and the closing phenylalanine or tryptophan. The order of the fields is J gene, V gene, clone size, D gene, CDR3 protein, CDR3 DNA. D genes are given only for firm matches. Clone size, where shown, is once, few, many, or a class for clones that have expanded.

J gene: TRBJ2-7; V gene: TRBV5-5; clone size: NA; D gene: NA; CDR3 protein: CASSSSRALYEQYF; CDR3 DNA: TGTGCCAGCAGCTCCTCCAGGGCACTCTACGAGCAGTACTTC
J gene: TRBJ1-1; V gene: TRBV6-6; clone size: NA; D gene: NA; CDR3 protein: CASSRQAEAFF; CDR3 DNA: TGTGCCAGCAGCCGCCAGGCTGAAGCTTTCTTT
J gene: TRBJ2-7; V gene: TRBV2; clone size: once; D gene: NA; CDR3 protein: CASSERGAEGGYEQYF; CDR3 DNA: TGTGCCAGCAGTGAACGGGGGGCTGAGGGGGGGTACGAGCAGTACTTC
J gene: TRBJ1-2; V gene: TRBV30; clone size: NA; D gene: NA; CDR3 protein: CAWRGGVGYTF; CDR3 DNA: TGTGCCTGGAGGGGGGGGGTTGGCTACACCTTC
J gene: TRBJ2-1; V gene: TRBV7-8; clone size: NA; D gene: NA; CDR3 protein: CASSLAAGDIFF; CDR3 DNA: TGTGCCAGCAGCTTAGCTGCAGGGGATATTTTCTTC
J gene: TRBJ2-1; V gene: TRBV5-4; clone size: NA; D gene: NA; CDR3 protein: CASSYTGLVSYNEQFF; CDR3 DNA: TGTGCCAGCAGTTACACCGGACTTGTCTCCTACAATGAGCAGTTCTTC
J gene: TRBJ2-2; V gene: TRBV6-4; clone size: NA; D gene: TRBD1; CDR3 protein: CASRGQGASTGELFF; CDR3 DNA: TGTGCCAGCAGGGGACAGGGGGCGTCCACCGGGGAGCTGTTTTTT
J gene: TRBJ1-5; V gene: TRBV6-1; clone size: NA; D gene: NA; CDR3 protein: CASRGEARRQPQHF; CDR3 DNA: TGTGCCAGCAGGGGGGAGGCCAGGCGGCAGCCCCAGCATTTT
J gene: TRBJ1-2; V gene: TRBV19; clone size: NA; D gene: TRBD1; CDR3 protein: CASSDGQGRYGYTF; CDR3 DNA: TGTGCCAGTAGTGACGGACAGGGGCGCTATGGCTACACCTTC
J gene: TRBJ2-1; V gene: TRBV4-1; clone size: NA; D gene: NA; CDR3 protein: CASSQVDEQFF; CDR3 DNA: TGCGCCAGCAGCCAAGTAGATGAGCAGTTCTTC
J gene: TRBJ2-4; V gene: TRBV9; clone size: once; D gene: NA; CDR3 protein: CASSVDGGAKNIQYF; CDR3 DNA: TGTGCCAGCAGTGTGGATGGGGGGGCCAAAAACATTCAGTACTTC
J gene: TRBJ1-2; V gene: TRBV6-4; clone size: NA; D gene: NA; CDR3 protein: CASSDSSNRTYGYTF; CDR3 DNA: TGTGCCAGCAGTGACTCGAGTAACAGGACCTATGGCTACACCTTC
J gene: TRBJ1-2; V gene: TRBV25-1; clone size: NA; D gene: NA; CDR3 protein: CASSGWGRITGYTF; CDR3 DNA: TGTGCCAGCAGTGGTTGGGGGCGCATCACCGGCTACACCTTC
J gene: TRBJ1-3; V gene: TRBV12-5; clone size: NA; D gene: NA; CDR3 protein: CASGLVVDRLDPIYF; CDR3 DNA: TGTGCTAGTGGTTTGGTAGTCGACAGGTTGGACCCCATATATTTT
J gene: TRBJ2-3; V gene: TRBV19; clone size: few; D gene: NA; CDR3 protein: CASTKLWTSAPQDTQYF; CDR3 DNA: TGTGCCAGTACCAAGCTTTGGACTTCCGCCCCACAAGATACGCAGTATTTT
J gene: TRBJ2-1; V gene: TRBV2; clone size: NA; D gene: NA; CDR3 protein: CASSESYRDSYNEQFF; CDR3 DNA: TGTGCCAGCAGTGAAAGTTACAGGGACTCCTACAATGAGCAGTTCTTC
J gene: TRBJ2-1; V gene: TRBV7-6; clone size: once; D gene: NA; CDR3 protein: CASKLWAGHNEQFF; CDR3 DNA: TGTGCCAGCAAGCTTTGGGCGGGGCACAATGAGCAGTTCTTC
J gene: TRBJ1-5; V gene: TRBV10-3; clone size: NA; D gene: NA; CDR3 protein: CAISALENQPQHF; CDR3 DNA: TGTGCCATCAGTGCTTTGGAGAATCAGCCCCAGCATTTT
J gene: TRBJ1-6; V gene: TRBV7-8; clone size: NA; D gene: TRBD1; CDR3 protein: CASSLVSGTGNSPLHF; CDR3 DNA: TGTGCCAGCAGCTTAGTATCGGGGACAGGCAATTCACCCCTCCACTTT
J gene: TRBJ1-4; V gene: TRBV2; clone size: few; D gene: NA; CDR3 protein: CASRPGTSRNEKLFF; CDR3 DNA: TGTGCCAGCAGGCCCGGGACTTCCCGGAATGAAAAACTGTTTTTT
J gene: TRBJ2-1; V gene: TRBV15; clone size: NA; D gene: NA; CDR3 protein: CATSRGRQGGYNEQFF; CDR3 DNA: TGTGCCACCAGCAGAGGTAGGCAGGGGGGCTACAATGAGCAGTTCTTC
J gene: TRBJ1-2; V gene: TRBV19; clone size: NA; D gene: NA; CDR3 protein: CASSLHRSGSYGYTF; CDR3 DNA: TGTGCCAGTAGTCTACACAGGTCCGGGAGCTATGGCTACACCTTC
J gene: TRBJ2-1; V gene: TRBV5-4; clone size: NA; D gene: NA; CDR3 protein: CASSLKRNYNEQFF; CDR3 DNA: TGTGCCAGCAGCTTGAAGAGAAACTACAATGAGCAGTTCTTC
J gene: TRBJ2-1; V gene: TRBV30; clone size: NA; D gene: NA; CDR3 protein: CAWSVGSDSYNEQFF; CDR3 DNA: TGTGCCTGGAGTGTAGGTAGCGACTCCTACAATGAGCAGTTCTTC
J gene: TRBJ1-2; V gene: TRBV7-9; clone size: few; D gene: NA; CDR3 protein: CASSLASDRYGYTF; CDR3 DNA: TGTGCCAGCAGCTTAGCTTCTGACAGATATGGCTACACCTTC
J gene: TRBJ1-2; V gene: TRBV4-2; clone size: NA; D gene: NA; CDR3 protein: CASSQDDSLANYGYTF; CDR3 DNA: TGTGCCAGCAGCCAAGATGACAGCCTAGCTAACTATGGCTACACCTTC
J gene: TRBJ2-2; V gene: TRBV7-2; clone size: NA; D gene: NA; CDR3 protein: CASSLSFGGELFF; CDR3 DNA: TGTGCCAGCAGCTTATCCTTCGGCGGGGAGCTGTTTTTT
J gene: TRBJ2-5; V gene: TRBV15; clone size: NA; D gene: TRBD2; CDR3 protein: CATSRGAELAGGRETQYF; CDR3 DNA: TGTGCCACCAGCAGAGGAGCAGAACTAGCGGGGGGCCGGGAGACCCAGTACTTC
J gene: TRBJ2-2; V gene: TRBV5-1; clone size: NA; D gene: NA; CDR3 protein: CASSLASESTGELFF; CDR3 DNA: TGCGCCAGCAGCTTGGCTAGCGAGAGCACCGGGGAGCTGTTTTTT
J gene: TRBJ1-4; V gene: TRBV9; clone size: NA; D gene: NA; CDR3 protein: CAGWGREKLFF; CDR3 DNA: TGTGCCGGCTGGGGCAGAGAAAAACTGTTTTTT
J gene: TRBJ1-4; V gene: TRBV20-1; clone size: once; D gene: NA; CDR3 protein: CSAILNEKLFF; CDR3 DNA: TGCAGTGCTATACTTAATGAAAAACTGTTTTTT
J gene: TRBJ2-1; V gene: TRBV7-9; clone size: once; D gene: TRBD1; CDR3 protein: CASSLLRGRVNEQFF; CDR3 DNA: TGTGCCAGCAGCTTATTAAGGGGGCGCGTCAATGAGCAGTTCTTC
J gene: TRBJ1-1; V gene: TRBV6-5; clone size: once; D gene: TRBD1; CDR3 protein: CASSNTGGEAFF; CDR3 DNA: TGTGCCAGCAGTAACACAGGGGGCGAAGCTTTCTTT
J gene: TRBJ2-2; V gene: TRBV14; clone size: NA; D gene: TRBD1; CDR3 protein: CASSPWDRGTGELFF; CDR3 DNA: TGTGCCAGCAGCCCTTGGGACAGGGGCACCGGGGAGCTGTTTTTT
J gene: TRBJ1-1; V gene: TRBV18; clone size: NA; D gene: TRBD1; CDR3 protein: CASSPLDRGTEAFF; CDR3 DNA: TGTGCCAGCTCACCATTGGACAGGGGTACTGAAGCTTTCTTT
J gene: TRBJ1-1; V gene: TRBV6-1; clone size: NA; D gene: NA; CDR3 protein: CASKTSLDTEAFF; CDR3 DNA: TGTGCCAGCAAGACATCGTTAGACACTGAAGCTTTCTTT
J gene: TRBJ2-7; V gene: TRBV11-2; clone size: once; D gene: TRBD2; CDR3 protein: CASSLEAGITHYEQYF; CDR3 DNA: TGTGCCAGCAGCTTAGAAGCGGGGATTACGCACTACGAGCAGTACTTC
J gene: TRBJ1-3; V gene: TRBV5-6; clone size: NA; D gene: TRBD1; CDR3 protein: CASSFYFGTGVNSGNTIYF; CDR3 DNA: TGTGCCAGCAGCTTTTACTTCGGGACAGGGGTGAACTCTGGAAACACCATATATTTT
J gene: TRBJ2-1; V gene: TRBV11-2; clone size: NA; D gene: TRBD2; CDR3 protein: CASSLGLRGGINEQFF; CDR3 DNA: TGTGCCAGCAGCTTAGGCCTACGGGGGGGGATCAATGAGCAGTTCTTC
J gene: TRBJ2-7; V gene: TRBV7-8; clone size: NA; D gene: TRBD2; CDR3 protein: CASSADTSGFAYEQYF; CDR3 DNA: TGTGCCAGCAGCGCCGATACTAGCGGGTTCGCCTACGAGCAGTACTTC
J gene: TRBJ2-7; V gene: TRBV2; clone size: NA; D gene: TRBD1; CDR3 protein: CASDDRAPYEQYF; CDR3 DNA: TGTGCCAGCGACGACAGGGCGCCCTACGAGCAGTACTTC
J gene: TRBJ2-5; V gene: TRBV2; clone size: NA; D gene: NA; CDR3 protein: CASSLGLLQETQYF; CDR3 DNA: TGTGCCAGCAGTTTGGGACTCCTACAAGAGACCCAGTACTTC
J gene: TRBJ2-7; V gene: TRBV5-6; clone size: NA; D gene: NA; CDR3 protein: CASSLFRGSYEQYF; CDR3 DNA: TGTGCCAGCAGCTTATTTCGGGGGAGCTACGAGCAGTACTTC
J gene: TRBJ2-5; V gene: TRBV10-2; clone size: NA; D gene: TRBD1; CDR3 protein: CASSEGQGLETQYF; CDR3 DNA: TGCGCCAGCAGTGAGGGACAGGGTTTAGAGACCCAGTACTTC
J gene: TRBJ2-5; V gene: TRBV4-1; clone size: NA; D gene: NA; CDR3 protein: CASSQESGRLGETQYF; CDR3 DNA: TGCGCCAGCAGCCAAGAGTCAGGGCGGCTAGGGGAGACCCAGTACTTC